The source of this TCR beta chain is a study of T cells in women clearing cervical HPV infection. Study in general: Case blood was drawn when the lesion was first found; control blood after infection became undetectable. For cases, blood was sampled a median about 140 days after lesion detection, interquartile range roughly 80 to 200 days.

As to this clone: What it binds is not known. At one boundary the junction diverges from the germline segment, which might be a read error. The read falls 3 residues short of the CDR3 end, and the missing part is taken from the germline J gene.

Study findings and constraints: Cases carried less TRBV6-7 than controls: about 0.1% versus 0.15%. CIN3+ cases had significantly higher TCR richness than controls; evenness did not differ.

The assay was immunoSEQ multiplex PCR, and TCRdb's table has in-frame clones only and misses some. The sample includes about 20,000 clones. Germline V gene lookup returns CDR1 SSHAT and CDR2 FNYEAQ (reference sequence). The CDR3 totals 15 residues. Sequenced: blood buffy coat. The chain couples TRBV7-7 to TRBJ1-4; the D is unclear. This receptor was identified in a woman between 18 and 70 years old with a cervical HPV16 infection that either progressed to CIN3+ or cleared (not recorded which). The part of the CDR3 DNA that was read is TGTGCTAGCAGCTTAGGGCTTTCAACTAATGAAAAA. Translation gives CASSLGLSTNEK. The whole CDR3 is CASSLGLSTNEKLFF.